Listed below are T cell receptor beta chains from one sample, sequenced in a study of cytomegalovirus exposure and HLA in healthy donors. Produced via immunoSEQ multiplex PCR; TCRdb's table is partial and in-frame only. Of 120,000 or so clones in the sample, 88% were seen once. Sequences were obtained from PBMCs. The receptor set was obtained from a man between 18 and 35 years old in good health and CMV-seropositive. CDR3s include the opening cysteine and the closing phenylalanine or tryptophan. A D gene is named only where the DNA matches it firmly.

V gene	D gene	J gene	CDR3 protein
TRBV27	TRBD1	TRBJ1-6	CASGQGADNSPLHF
TRBV4-1	.	TRBJ1-5	CASSQGGFGESNQPQHF
TRBV2	TRBD2	TRBJ2-7	CASAPGRGEQYF
TRBV6-5	.	TRBJ1-4	CASSYSGQSPRKLFF
TRBV29-1	.	TRBJ1-5	CSVLPSGGNQPQHF
TRBV7-8	.	TRBJ1-6	CASSPLGQKRAPLHF
TRBV5-1	TRBD2	TRBJ2-3	CASSPGLAGGTDTQYF
TRBV2	.	TRBJ2-5	CASSVTRGGQETQYF
TRBV2	.	TRBJ2-1	CASSEAEGAVNEQFF
TRBV9	.	TRBJ1-2	CASSVGRGGFYGYTF
TRBV25-1	TRBD1	TRBJ1-6	CASRPGTGYSPLHF
TRBV6-5	TRBD1	TRBJ2-3	CASSYLGQGADTQYF
TRBV28	TRBD1	TRBJ1-3	CASRSAPGTGDGNTIYF
TRBV5-4	TRBD1	TRBJ2-5	CASSQGQGARETQYF
TRBV4-2	.	TRBJ1-4	CASSTRGGGEKLFF
TRBV18	TRBD2	TRBJ2-5	CASSSKQPGGETQYF
TRBV29-1	.	TRBJ2-1	CSVRQAYNEQFF
TRBV15	.	TRBJ2-5	CATSRFGSRSQETQYF
TRBV27	TRBD1	TRBJ2-5	CASSSTGGTETQYF
TRBV7-2	TRBD2	TRBJ2-1	CASSPGGGYYNEQFF
TRBV5-8	.	TRBJ1-2	CASSFGIPRYGYTF
TRBV7-2	.	TRBJ2-2	CASSLVNSLNTGELFF
TRBV6-5	.	TRBJ2-3	CASTPKPGTDTQYF
TRBV7-2	.	TRBJ1-2	CASSLETMRPSYGYTF
TRBV27	.	TRBJ2-5	CASSLDGTTQYF
TRBV7-2	.	TRBJ2-5	CASSSRTDQETQYF
TRBV7-2	TRBD1	TRBJ1-2	CASSPRDRYYGYTF
TRBV30	.	TRBJ2-7	CAWSWEREQYF
TRBV4-1	.	TRBJ1-5	CASSQSPGAQPQHF
TRBV19	.	TRBJ1-1	CASSRAGTNTEAFF
TRBV11-2	.	TRBJ1-2	CASSPGSINYGYTF
TRBV28	.	TRBJ2-1	CASSLGSVAYNEQFF
TRBV6-4	.	TRBJ2-7	CASSVNRGYEQYF
TRBV21-1	.	TRBJ2-7	CASSKYFLKEGRRPYEQYF
TRBV7-2	TRBD1	TRBJ2-7	CASSLRTGGVNEQYF
TRBV4-1	TRBD2	TRBJ2-2	CASSQEPSGGTGELFF
TRBV20-1	.	TRBJ2-2	CSAQVIGELFF
TRBV6-1	.	TRBJ1-5	CASSEALSARLQPQHF
TRBV7-9	.	TRBJ2-1	CAIPGLSRSYDEQFF
TRBV11-2	.	TRBJ2-4	CASSLTGEDIQYF
TRBV5-8	TRBD1	TRBJ1-5	CASSPGTGLSNQPQHF
TRBV5-1	TRBD1	TRBJ2-3	CASSLDPTGGADTQYF
TRBV6-5	TRBD1	TRBJ2-3	CASRTQGGDTDTQYF
TRBV5-1	TRBD2	TRBJ2-7	CASSLRATSGGSEQYF
TRBV7-2	.	TRBJ2-7	CASSLVGGGDEQYF
TRBV19	.	TRBJ2-1	CASSYDSYNEQFF
TRBV5-5	.	TRBJ1-5	CASSFGEGNQPQHF
TRBV2	.	TRBJ1-1	CASRTGNTEAFF
TRBV28	TRBD1	TRBJ2-7	CASSLNLGLGQGVSYEQYF
TRBV6-5	.	TRBJ1-3	CASTSTETGNTIYF